One and the same sample provided the 8 T cell receptor beta chains below, sequenced in a study of OX40 agonist ivuxolimab in advanced cancers. Using immunoSEQ multiplex PCR, the repertoire was profiled, and TCRdb retains in-frame clones only, with some absent. The table records over 55,000 clones, about 89% of them present only once. The starting material was CD4+ or CD8+ T cells sorted from blood, obtained in a trial of the OX40 agonist ivuxolimab. The origin of the receptors is an adult with an advanced solid tumor such as melanoma, head and neck, liver or kidney cancer.

This rearrangement joins TRBV5-1 to TRBJ1-1; 7 bases map to TRBD1. Germline-derived CDR1 and CDR2 are SGHRS and YFSETQ. J was trimmed by 11 bases and V by 3 bases; bases with no gene match: 13. CDR3 length equals 14 residues. As DNA, the CDR3 is TGCGCCAGCAGCTCCCAAGCCCAGGGGGTTACGGCTTTCTTT. It is translated as CASSSQAQGVTAFF.

The CDR3 here is CASSFDTGELFF. In nucleotides, the CDR3 is TGTGCCAGCAGCTTCGACACCGGGGAGCTGTTTTTT. V gene TRBV11-2 combines with J gene TRBJ2-2; D gene uncertain. CDR3 length: 12 residues. V lost 3 bases and J 3 bases, leaving 2 bases between the germline ends. The V gene's germline CDR1 is SGHAT and CDR2 FQNNGV.

The CDR3 DNA reads TGTGCCAGCAGCCAGCCGGGGGGATCCTACAATGAGCAGTTCTTC. Encoded protein: CASSQPGGSYNEQFF. V usage is TRBV25-1 and J usage is TRBJ2-1; 7 bases line up with TRBD2. Unmatched junction bases numbered 6, after V lost 6 bases and J lost 1 base. Germline CDR1 is MGHDK and CDR2 is SYGVNS. CDR3 size: 15 residues.

CDR3 sequence (DNA): TGTGCCAGCAGTGAATACGGGAAGAGTCAGCCCCAGCATTTT. Protein: CASSEYGKSQPQHF. The chain uses TRBV6-5 and TRBJ1-5; D not certain. Between the trimmed V and J ends, which lost 5 bases and 6 bases, there was a span of 14 bases. CDR3 size: 14 residues. The germline CDR1 and CDR2 sequences are MNHEY and SVGAGI.

This chain uses TRBV18 with TRBJ1-4; D is perhaps TRBD1 (5 bases). Germline-derived CDR1 and CDR2 are KGHSH and LQKENI. There are 15 residues in the CDR3. V gave up 3 bases and J gave up 0 bases, with 8 bases separating them. Here the CDR3 reads CASSPDTSTNEKLFF. CDR3 in DNA: TGTGCCAGCTCACCGGACACTTCAACTAATGAAAAACTGTTTTTT.

The rearrangement links TRBV28 to TRBJ1-1; D ambiguous. Trimming stripped 10 bases from V and 3 bases from J, with 18 bases between. The CDR3 covers 14 residues. CDR1 is MDHEN and CDR2 is SYDVKM in the germline V gene. The CDR3 region has the DNA TGTGCCACCTCAACCCGGACGGGGTACACTGAAGCTTTCTTT. This gives the protein CATSTRTGYTEAFF.

CDR3 nucleotides: TGTGCCAGCTCACCCGGCCCACACTATGGCTACACCTTC. The encoded protein is CASSPGPHYGYTF. The rearrangement joins TRBV18 to TRBJ1-2; no clear D gene. The germline V gene has CDR1 KGHSH and CDR2 LQKENI. The CDR3 sequence is 13 residues long. Trimming stripped 3 bases from V and 3 bases from J, with 8 bases between.

The rearrangement links TRBV28 to TRBJ1-5, with unresolved D. Trimming stripped 6 bases from V and 7 bases from J, with 10 bases between. CDR1 is MDHEN and CDR2 is SYDVKM in the germline V gene. The CDR3 runs 12 residues. The CDR3 loop is CASSTIAQPQHF. In DNA, the CDR3 is TGTGCCAGCAGCACCATAGCGCAGCCCCAGCATTTT.